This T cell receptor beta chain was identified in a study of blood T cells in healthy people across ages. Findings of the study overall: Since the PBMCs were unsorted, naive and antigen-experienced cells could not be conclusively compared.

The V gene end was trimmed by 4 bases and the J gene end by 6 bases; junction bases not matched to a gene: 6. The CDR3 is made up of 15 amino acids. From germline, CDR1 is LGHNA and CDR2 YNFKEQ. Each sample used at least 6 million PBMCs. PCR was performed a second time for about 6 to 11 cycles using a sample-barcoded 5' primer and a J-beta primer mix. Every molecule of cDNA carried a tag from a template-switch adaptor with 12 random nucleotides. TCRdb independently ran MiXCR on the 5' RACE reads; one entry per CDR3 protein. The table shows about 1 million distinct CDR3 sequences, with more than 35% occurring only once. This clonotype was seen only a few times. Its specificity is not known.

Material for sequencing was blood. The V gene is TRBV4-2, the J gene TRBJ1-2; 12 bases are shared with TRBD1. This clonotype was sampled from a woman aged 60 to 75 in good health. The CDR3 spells CASSRGTGGAHGYTF. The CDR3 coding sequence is TGTGCCAGCAGCCGGGGGACAGGGGGCGCACATGGCTACACCTTC.